This entry is about one TCR beta chain. Per the original data handling: Counts of nucleated cells, estimated from reference gene primer amplification, were obtained. Clones were sequenced by immunoSEQ multiplex PCR, and TCRdb holds only the in-frame ones, with some missing. Clone size and V and J calls were adopted from that table, with D and trimming inferred from the DNA. Altogether 130,000 or so clones are present, roughly 72% being singletons, with the ten largest covering roughly a tenth. This sample stems from a study of blood T cell repertoires in COVID-19. Study-level background: COVID-19 samples from acute and convalescent phases originated in the United States, Italy and Spain.

This CDR3 spans 16 amino acids. J was trimmed by 5 bases and V by 1 base; bases with no gene match: 8. From germline, CDR1 is SGHNT and CDR2 YYREEE (reference sequence). Sequenced: peripheral blood. This chain joins TRBV5-4 and TRBJ2-7; TRBD2 agrees at 11 bases. The sequence was obtained from a human donor in a cohort sampled during active COVID-19. CDR3 DNA sequence: TGTGCCAGCAGCTTGAGTAGCGGGGGGGCTCTCCACGAGCAGTACTTC. This codes for CASSLSSGGALHEQYF.